Reported below is one T cell receptor beta chain. The antigen is not known. Unmatched junction bases numbered 8, after V lost 3 bases and J lost 7 bases. This CDR3 is built from 15 residues. Germline CDR1 reads SGHTA; CDR2 reads FQGNSA. This record comes from a study of cytomegalovirus exposure and HLA in healthy donors. A multiplex PCR was run with 60 Vbeta primers and 13 Jbeta primers. The method was immunoSEQ multiplex PCR; TCRdb's version includes in-frame clones alone and lacks a portion of them. The data show approximately 100,000 clones, with roughly four fifths seen just once and less than 2% held by the top ten. Whole-study findings and limits: The likely origin of a cluster of highly shared sequence variants was a sequencing artifact. When presence/absence was analysed, sequencing depth was taken to be roughly uniform across donors. Differences between HLA loci emerged in a later analysis of TCR association rates, with DRB1 most and HLA-C fewest. The listing of 150 or so TCR beta chains classed them as cytomegalovirus-associated.

The rearrangement links TRBV7-2 to TRBJ1-5; 8 nucleotides align to TRBD1. The specimen was PBMCs. The sequence came from a man in his fifties in good health and CMV-seronegative. CDR3 sequence (DNA): TGTGCCAGCAGCTTCTCGACAGGGGCTAGGCAGCCCCAGCATTTT. Protein: CASSFSTGARQPQHF.